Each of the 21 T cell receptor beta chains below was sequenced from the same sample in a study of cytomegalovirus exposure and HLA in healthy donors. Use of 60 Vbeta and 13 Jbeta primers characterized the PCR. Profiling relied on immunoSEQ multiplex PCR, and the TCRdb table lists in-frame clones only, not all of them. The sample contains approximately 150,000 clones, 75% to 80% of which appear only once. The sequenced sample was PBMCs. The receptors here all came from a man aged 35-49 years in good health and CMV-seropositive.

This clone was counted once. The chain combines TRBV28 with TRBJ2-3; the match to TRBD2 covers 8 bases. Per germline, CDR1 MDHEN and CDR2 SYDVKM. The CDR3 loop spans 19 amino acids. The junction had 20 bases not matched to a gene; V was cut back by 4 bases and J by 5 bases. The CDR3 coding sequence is TGTGCCAGCAGTTCCCGTCGATTAGCGGGGCCCTTCACGAGAGATACGCAGTATTTT. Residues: CASSSRRLAGPFTRDTQYF.

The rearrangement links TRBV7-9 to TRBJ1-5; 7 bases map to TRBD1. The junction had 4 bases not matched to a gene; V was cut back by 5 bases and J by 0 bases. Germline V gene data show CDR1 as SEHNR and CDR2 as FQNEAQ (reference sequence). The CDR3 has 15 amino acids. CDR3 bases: TGTGCCAGCAGCGCGACAGGGAATAGCAATCAGCCCCAGCATTTT. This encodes CASSATGNSNQPQHF. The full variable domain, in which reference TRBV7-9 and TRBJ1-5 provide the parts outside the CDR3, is DTGVSQNPRHKITKRGQNVTFRCDPISEHNRLYWYRQTLGQGPEFLTYFQNEAQLEKSRLLSDRFSAERPKGSFSTLEIQRTEQGDSAMYLCASSATGNSNQPQHFGDGTRLSIL.

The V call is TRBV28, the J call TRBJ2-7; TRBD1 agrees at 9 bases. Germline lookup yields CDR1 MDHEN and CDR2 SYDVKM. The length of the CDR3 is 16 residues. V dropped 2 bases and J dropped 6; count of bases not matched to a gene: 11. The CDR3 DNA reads TGTGCCAGCAGTTTAAGGGACAGGGTGTTCAAGGGCGAGCAGTACTTC. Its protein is CASSLRDRVFKGEQYF.

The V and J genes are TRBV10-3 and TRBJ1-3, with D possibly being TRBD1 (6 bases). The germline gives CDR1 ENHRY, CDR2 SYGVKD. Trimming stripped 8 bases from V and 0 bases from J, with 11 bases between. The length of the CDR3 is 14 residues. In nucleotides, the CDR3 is TGTGCCATCGCCAGGGGAGACTCTGGAAACACCATATATTTT. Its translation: CAIARGDSGNTIYF.

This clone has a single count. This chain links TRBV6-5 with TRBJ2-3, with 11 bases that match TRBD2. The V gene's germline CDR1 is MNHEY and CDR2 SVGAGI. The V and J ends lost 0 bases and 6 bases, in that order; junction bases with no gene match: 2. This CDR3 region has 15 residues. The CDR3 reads CASSYSPSGRDTQYF. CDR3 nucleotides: TGTGCCAGCAGTTACTCGCCTAGCGGGAGGGATACGCAGTATTTT.

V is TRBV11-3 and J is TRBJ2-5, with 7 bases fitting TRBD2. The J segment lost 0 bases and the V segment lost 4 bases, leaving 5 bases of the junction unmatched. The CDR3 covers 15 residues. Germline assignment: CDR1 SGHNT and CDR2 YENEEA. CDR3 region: CASSSGLQYQETQYF. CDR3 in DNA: TGTGCCAGCAGCTCGGGACTACAGTACCAAGAGACCCAGTACTTC. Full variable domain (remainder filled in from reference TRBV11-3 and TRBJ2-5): EAGVVQSPRYKIIEKKQPVAFWCNPISGHNTLYWYLQNLGQGPELLIRYENEEAVDDSQLPKDRFSAERLKGVDSTLKIQPAELGDSAVYLCASSSGLQYQETQYFGPGTRLLVL.

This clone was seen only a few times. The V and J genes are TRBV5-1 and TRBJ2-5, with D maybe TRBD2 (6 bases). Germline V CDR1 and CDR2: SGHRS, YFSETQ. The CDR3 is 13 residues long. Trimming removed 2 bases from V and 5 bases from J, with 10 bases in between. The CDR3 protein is CASSFTRGETQYF. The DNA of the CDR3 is TGCGCCAGCAGCTTTACTCGGGGGGAGACCCAGTACTTC. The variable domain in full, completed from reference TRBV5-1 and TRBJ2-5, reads KAGVTQTPRYLIKTRGQQVTLSCSPISGHRSVSWYQQTPGQGLQFLFEYFSETQRNKGNFPGRFSGRQFSNSRSEMNVSTLELGDSALYLCASSFTRGETQYFGPGTRLLVL.

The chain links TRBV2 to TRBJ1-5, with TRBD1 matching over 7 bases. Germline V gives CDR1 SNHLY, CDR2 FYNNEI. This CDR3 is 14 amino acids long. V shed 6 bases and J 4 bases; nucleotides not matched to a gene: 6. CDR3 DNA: TGTGCCAGCAGGGCAACAGGGGATAATCAGCCCCAGCATTTT. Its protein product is CASRATGDNQPQHF.

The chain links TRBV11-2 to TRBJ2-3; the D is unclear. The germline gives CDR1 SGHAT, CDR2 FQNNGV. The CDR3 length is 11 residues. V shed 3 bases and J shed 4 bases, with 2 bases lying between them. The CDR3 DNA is TGTGCCAGCAGCTTCGCAGATACGCAGTATTTT. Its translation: CASSFADTQYF. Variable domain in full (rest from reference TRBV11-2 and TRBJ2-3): EAGVAQSPRYKIIEKRQSVAFWCNPISGHATLYWYQQILGQGPKLLIQFQNNGVVDDSQLPKDRFSAERLKGVDSTLKIQPAKLEDSAVYLCASSFADTQYFGPGTRLTVL.

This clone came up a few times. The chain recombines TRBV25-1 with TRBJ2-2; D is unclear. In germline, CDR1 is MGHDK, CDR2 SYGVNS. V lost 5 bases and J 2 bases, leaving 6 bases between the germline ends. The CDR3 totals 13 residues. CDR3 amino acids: CASSTVNTGELFF. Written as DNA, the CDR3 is TGTGCCAGCAGTACTGTTAACACCGGGGAGCTGTTTTTT.

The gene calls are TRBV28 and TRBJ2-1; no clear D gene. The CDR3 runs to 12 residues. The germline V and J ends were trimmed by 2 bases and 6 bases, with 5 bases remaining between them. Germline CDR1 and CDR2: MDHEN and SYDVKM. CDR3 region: CASSLPPNEQFF. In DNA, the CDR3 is TGTGCCAGCAGTTTACCTCCCAATGAGCAGTTCTTC.

The CDR3 loop is CASSYSGDIDNEQFF. As DNA, the CDR3 is TGTGCCAGCAGTTACTCGGGAGACATAGACAATGAGCAGTTCTTC. The V gene is TRBV6-6, the J gene TRBJ2-1, with D possibly TRBD2 on 5 matching bases. This CDR3 has 15 amino acids. V lost 0 bases and J lost 5, with 11 bases in between. Germline V gives CDR1 MNHNY, CDR2 SVGAGI (reference sequence).

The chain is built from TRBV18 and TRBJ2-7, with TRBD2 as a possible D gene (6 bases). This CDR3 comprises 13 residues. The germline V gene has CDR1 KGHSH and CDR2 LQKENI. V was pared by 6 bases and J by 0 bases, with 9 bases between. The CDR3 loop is CASSRRDSYEQYF. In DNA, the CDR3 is TGTGCCAGCTCCAGGAGGGACTCCTACGAGCAGTACTTC.

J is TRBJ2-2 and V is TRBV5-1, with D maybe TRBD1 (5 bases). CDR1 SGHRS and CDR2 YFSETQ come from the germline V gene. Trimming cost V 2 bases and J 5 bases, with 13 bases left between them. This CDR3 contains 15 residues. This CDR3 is CASSFGRVDTGELFF. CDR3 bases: TGCGCCAGCAGCTTTGGCAGGGTAGATACCGGGGAGCTGTTTTTT.

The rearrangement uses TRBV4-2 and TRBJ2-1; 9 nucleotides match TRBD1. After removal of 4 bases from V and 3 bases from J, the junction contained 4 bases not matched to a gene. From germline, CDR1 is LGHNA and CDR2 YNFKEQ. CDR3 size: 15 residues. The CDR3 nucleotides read TGTGCCAGCAGCCCAGGACAGGGGAGCTACAATGAGCAGTTCTTC. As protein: CASSPGQGSYNEQFF.

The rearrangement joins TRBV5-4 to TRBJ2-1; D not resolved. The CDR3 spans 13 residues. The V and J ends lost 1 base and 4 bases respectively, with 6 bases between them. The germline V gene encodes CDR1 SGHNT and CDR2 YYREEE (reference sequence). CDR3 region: CASSLPGYNEQFF. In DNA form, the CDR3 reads TGTGCCAGCAGCTTGCCCGGGTACAATGAGCAGTTCTTC.

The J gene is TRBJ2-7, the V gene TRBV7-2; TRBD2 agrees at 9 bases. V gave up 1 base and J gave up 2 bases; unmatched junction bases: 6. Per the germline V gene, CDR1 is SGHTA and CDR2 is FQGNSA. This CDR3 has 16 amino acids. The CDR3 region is CASSLEAGGLPYEQYF. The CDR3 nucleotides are TGTGCCAGCAGCTTAGAGGCGGGAGGGCTCCCCTACGAGCAGTACTTC.

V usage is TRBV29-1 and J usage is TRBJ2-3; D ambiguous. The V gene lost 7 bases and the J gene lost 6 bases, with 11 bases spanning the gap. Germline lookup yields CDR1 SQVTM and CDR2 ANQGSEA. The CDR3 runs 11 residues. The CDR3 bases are TGCAGCGCTAGGCCCGGGGATACGCAGTATTTT. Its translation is CSARPGDTQYF.

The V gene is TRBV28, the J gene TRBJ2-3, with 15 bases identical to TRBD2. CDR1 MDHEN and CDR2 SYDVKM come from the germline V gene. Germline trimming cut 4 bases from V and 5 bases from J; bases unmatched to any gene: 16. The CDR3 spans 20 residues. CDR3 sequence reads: CASSSPVEGLAGGGKDTQYF. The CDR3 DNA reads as TGTGCCAGCAGTTCCCCAGTTGAGGGACTAGCGGGAGGAGGGAAAGATACGCAGTATTTT. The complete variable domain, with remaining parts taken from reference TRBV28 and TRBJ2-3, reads DVKVTQSSRYLVKRTGEKVFLECVQDMDHENMFWYRQDPGLGLRLIYFSYDVKMKEKGDIPEGYSVSREKKERFSLILESASTNQTSMYLCASSSPVEGLAGGGKDTQYFGPGTRLTVL.

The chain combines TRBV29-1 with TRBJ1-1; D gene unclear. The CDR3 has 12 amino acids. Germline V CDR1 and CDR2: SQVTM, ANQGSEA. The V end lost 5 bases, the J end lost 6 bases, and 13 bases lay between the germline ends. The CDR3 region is CSVCKPNSEAFF. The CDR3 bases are TGCAGCGTTTGTAAGCCTAACTCTGAAGCTTTCTTT.

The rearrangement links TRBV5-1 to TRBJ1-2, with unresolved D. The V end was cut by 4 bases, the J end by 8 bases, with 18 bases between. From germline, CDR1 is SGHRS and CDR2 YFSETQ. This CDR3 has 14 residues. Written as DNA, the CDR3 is TGCGCCAGCAGCCCCCGCGGGATCCCAGGAGGCTACACCTTC. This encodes CASSPRGIPGGYTF.